This T cell receptor (beta chain) emerged from a study of patients and donors after allogeneic stem cell transplantation. J lost 4 bases, V lost 8 bases, and 6 bases had no gene match. Germline lookup yields CDR1 SNHLY and CDR2 FYNNEI. The CDR3 has 13 residues. TCRdb independently ran MiXCR on the RT-PCR reads; one entry per CDR3 protein. There are about 40,000 distinct CDR3 sequences in the sample; roughly 30% occur only once, and about two thirds lies in the top ten. The clonotype was recovered from a human donor who was either an allogeneic HSCT recipient or a stem cell or donor lymphocyte infusion donor (not recorded which). It is not recorded whose cells these are; they may come from a transplant donor. This chain joins TRBV2 and TRBJ2-7; TRBD1 agrees at 9 bases. The material sequenced was blood, either unsorted or a sorted T cell fraction (not recorded which). This chain's CDR3 is CASLDRGWYEQYF. The DNA for the CDR3 is TGTGCCAGCCTGGACAGGGGCTGGTACGAGCAGTACTTC.